This TCR beta chain was found in a study of CD8 T cells in Susac syndrome. Notes on the study in general: Expansion of Susac CD8+ clones peaked in TEMRA cells and in active patients.

The study sequenced TCR beta in blood CD8+ and CD4+ T cells. Isolation of CD8+ and CD4+ T cells was performed negatively, whereas enrichment of TEMRA cells was done by FACS. A note on this clonotype: Its antigen is not identified.

With random hexamers, about 0.45 to 1 ug RNA was reverse transcribed. Amplification of TCR beta CDR3 across 54 Vbeta and 13 Jbeta was performed with immunoSEQ multiplex PCR. TCRdb re-derived calls from the immunoSEQ multiplex PCR reads in MiXCR, one entry per CDR3 protein. The data contain some 130,000 distinct CDR3 sequences, 95% of them singletons. The CDR3 length is 15 residues. Trimming stripped 2 bases from V and 6 bases from J, with 14 bases between. Looked up from germline, CDR1 is SGHVS and CDR2 is FQNEAQ. The chain uses TRBV7-8 and TRBJ1-5, with a possible D match to TRBD1 (5 bases). This TCR was sampled from a human donor with Susac syndrome. What was sequenced was CD8+ T cells from PBMCs. Here the CDR3 DNA reads TGTGCCAGCAGCTTATACCAGGGCCCCAGTCAGCCCCAGCATTTT. Protein product: CASSLYQGPSQPQHF.